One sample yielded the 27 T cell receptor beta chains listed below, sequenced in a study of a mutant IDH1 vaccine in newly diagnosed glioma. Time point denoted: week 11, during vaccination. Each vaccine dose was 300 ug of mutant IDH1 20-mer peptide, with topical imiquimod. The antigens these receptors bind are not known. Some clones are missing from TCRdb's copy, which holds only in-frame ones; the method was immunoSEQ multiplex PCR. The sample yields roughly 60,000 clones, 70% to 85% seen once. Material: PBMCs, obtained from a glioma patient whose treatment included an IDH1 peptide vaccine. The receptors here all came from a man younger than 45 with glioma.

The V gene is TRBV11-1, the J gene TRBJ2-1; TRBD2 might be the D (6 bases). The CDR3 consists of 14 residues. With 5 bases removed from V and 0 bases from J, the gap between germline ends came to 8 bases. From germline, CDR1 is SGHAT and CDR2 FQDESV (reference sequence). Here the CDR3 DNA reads TGTGCCAGCAGCCGGGAGAGCTCCTACAATGAGCAGTTCTTC. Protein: CASSRESSYNEQFF. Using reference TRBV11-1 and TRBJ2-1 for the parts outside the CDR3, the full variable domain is EAEVAQSPRYKITEKSQAVAFWCDPISGHATLYWYRQILGQGPELLVQFQDESVVDDSQLPKDRFSAERLKGVDSTLKIQPAELGDSAMYLCASSRESSYNEQFFGPGTRLTVL.

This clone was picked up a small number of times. The CDR3 region has the DNA TGTGCCAGCACTCTAGGAGTTACAGGGGGTTTTGGCACTGAAGCTTTCTTT. Its protein product is CASTLGVTGGFGTEAFF. The genes are TRBV2 and TRBJ1-1; 8 bases agree with TRBD1. The junction had 17 bases not matched to a gene; V was cut back by 7 bases and J by 4 bases. Germline V lookup: CDR1 SNHLY, CDR2 FYNNEI. There are 17 residues in the CDR3.

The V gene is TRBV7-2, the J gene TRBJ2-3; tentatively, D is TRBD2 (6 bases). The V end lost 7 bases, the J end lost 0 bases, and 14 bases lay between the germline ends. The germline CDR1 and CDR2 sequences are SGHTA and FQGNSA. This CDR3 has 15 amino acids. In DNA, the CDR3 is TGTGCCAGCAATCCAACCGGGACTAGCACAGATACGCAGTATTTT. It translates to CASNPTGTSTDTQYF.

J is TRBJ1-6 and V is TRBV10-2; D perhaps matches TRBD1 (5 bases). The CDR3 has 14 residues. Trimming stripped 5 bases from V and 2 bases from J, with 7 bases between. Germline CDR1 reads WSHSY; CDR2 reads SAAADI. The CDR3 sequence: CASSRQTYNSPLHF. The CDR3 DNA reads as TGCGCCAGCAGTAGACAGACCTATAATTCACCCCTCCACTTT.

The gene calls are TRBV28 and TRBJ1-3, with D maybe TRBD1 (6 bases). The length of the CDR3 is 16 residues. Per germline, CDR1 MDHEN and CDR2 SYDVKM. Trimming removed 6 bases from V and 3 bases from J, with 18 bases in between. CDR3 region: CASRPRQGRFGNTIYF. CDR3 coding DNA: TGTGCCAGCAGACCTAGGCAGGGGCGTTTTGGAAACACCATATATTTT.

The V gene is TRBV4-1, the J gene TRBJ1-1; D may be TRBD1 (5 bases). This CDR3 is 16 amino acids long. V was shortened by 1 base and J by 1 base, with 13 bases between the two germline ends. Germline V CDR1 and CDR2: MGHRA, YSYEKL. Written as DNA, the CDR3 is TGCGCCAGCAGCCAAGTGGCGACAGTCCCGAACACTGAAGCTTTCTTT. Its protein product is CASSQVATVPNTEAFF.

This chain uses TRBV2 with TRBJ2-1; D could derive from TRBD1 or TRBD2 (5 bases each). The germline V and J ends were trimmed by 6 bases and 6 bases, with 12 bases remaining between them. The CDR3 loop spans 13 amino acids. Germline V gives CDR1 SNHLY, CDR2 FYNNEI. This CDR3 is CASSSGAGNEQFF. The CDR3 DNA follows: TGTGCCAGCAGCTCCGGGGCGGGCAATGAGCAGTTCTTC.

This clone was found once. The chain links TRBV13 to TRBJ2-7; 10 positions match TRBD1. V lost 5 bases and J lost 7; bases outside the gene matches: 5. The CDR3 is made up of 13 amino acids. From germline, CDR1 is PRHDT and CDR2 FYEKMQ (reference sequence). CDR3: CASSMGTGDEQYF. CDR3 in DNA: TGTGCCAGCAGCATGGGGACAGGGGATGAGCAGTACTTC.

CDR3 DNA sequence: TGTGCCAGCAGCGGAGAAGGGACCCGGAGGGAGTATGGGGCCAACGTCCTGACTTTC. Translated, it gives CASSGEGTRREYGANVLTF. V and J are TRBV9 and TRBJ2-6; a weak D match, TRBD2 (6 bases). Looked up from germline, CDR1 is SGDLS and CDR2 is YYNGEE. With 3 bases removed from V and 3 bases from J, the gap between germline ends came to 22 bases. The CDR3 length is 19 residues.

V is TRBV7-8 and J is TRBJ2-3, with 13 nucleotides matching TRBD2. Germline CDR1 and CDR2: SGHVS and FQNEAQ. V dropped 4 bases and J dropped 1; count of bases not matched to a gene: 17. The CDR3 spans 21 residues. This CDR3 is CASSYRLAGGPDSPGTDTQYF. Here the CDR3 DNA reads TGTGCCAGCAGCTATAGACTAGCGGGGGGCCCGGATTCACCCGGCACAGATACGCAGTATTTT.

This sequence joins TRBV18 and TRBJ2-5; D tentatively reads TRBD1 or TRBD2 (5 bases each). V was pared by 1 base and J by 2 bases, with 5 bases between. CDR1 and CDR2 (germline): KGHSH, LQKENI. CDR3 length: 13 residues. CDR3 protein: CASSPRGQETQYF. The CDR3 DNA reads TGTGCCAGCTCACCACGGGGGCAAGAGACCCAGTACTTC.

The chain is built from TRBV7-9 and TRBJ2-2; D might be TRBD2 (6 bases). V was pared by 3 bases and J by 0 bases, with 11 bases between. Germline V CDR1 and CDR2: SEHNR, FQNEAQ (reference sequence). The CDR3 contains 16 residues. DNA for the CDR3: TGTGCCAGCAGCTTCGGGACTTCTTCGAACACCGGGGAGCTGTTTTTT. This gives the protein CASSFGTSSNTGELFF.

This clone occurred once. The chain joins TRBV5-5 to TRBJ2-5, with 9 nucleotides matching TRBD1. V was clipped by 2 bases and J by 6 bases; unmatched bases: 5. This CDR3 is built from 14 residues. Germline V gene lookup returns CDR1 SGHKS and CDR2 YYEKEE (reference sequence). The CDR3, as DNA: TGTGCCAGCAGCTTAGGAGACAGGGGGAAGACCCAGTACTTC. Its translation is CASSLGDRGKTQYF.

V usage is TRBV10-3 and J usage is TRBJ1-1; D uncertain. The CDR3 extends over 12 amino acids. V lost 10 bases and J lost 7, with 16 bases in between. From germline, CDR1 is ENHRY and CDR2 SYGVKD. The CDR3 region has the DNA TGTGCCACCTCTCCCGGGCAGGTTGAAGCTTTCTTT. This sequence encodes CATSPGQVEAFF.

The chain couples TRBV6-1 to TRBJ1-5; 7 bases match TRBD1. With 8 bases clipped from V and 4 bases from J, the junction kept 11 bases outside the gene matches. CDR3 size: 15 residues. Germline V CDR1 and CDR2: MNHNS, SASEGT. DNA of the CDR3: TGTGCCAGCTTCTCGACAGGGTCTCCAAATCAGCCCCAGCATTTT. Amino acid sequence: CASFSTGSPNQPQHF.

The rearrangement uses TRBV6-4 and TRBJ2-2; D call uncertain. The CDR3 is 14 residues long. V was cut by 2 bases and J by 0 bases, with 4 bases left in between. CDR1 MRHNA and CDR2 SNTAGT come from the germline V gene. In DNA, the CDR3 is TGTGCCAGCAGTGACGGGGCGAACACCGGGGAGCTGTTTTTT. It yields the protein CASSDGANTGELFF.

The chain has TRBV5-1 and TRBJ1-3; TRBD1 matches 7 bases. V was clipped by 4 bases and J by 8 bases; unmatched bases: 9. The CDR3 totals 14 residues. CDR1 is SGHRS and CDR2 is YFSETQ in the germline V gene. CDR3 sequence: CASSPATGRDTIYF. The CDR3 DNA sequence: TGCGCCAGCAGCCCCGCGACAGGGCGAGACACCATATATTTT.

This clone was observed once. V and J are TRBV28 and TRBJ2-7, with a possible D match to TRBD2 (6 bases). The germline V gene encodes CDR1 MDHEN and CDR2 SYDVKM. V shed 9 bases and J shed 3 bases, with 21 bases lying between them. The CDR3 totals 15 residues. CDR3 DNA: TGTGCCAGTAGTGGTTGGGGACTTCCAAGCTACGAGCAGTACTTC. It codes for CASSGWGLPSYEQYF.

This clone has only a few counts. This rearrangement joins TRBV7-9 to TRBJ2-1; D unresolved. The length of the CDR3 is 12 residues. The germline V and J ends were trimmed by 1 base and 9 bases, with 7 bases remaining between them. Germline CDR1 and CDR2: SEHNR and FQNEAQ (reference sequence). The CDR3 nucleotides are TGTGCCAGCAGCTTAGGTGTAACTGAGCAGTTCTTC. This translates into CASSLGVTEQFF.

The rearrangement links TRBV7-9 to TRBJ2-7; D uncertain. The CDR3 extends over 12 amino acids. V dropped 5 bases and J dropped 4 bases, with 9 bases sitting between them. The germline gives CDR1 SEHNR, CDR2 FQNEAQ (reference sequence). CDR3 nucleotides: TGTGCCAGCAGCCGTACGCTATACGAGCAGTACTTC. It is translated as CASSRTLYEQYF.

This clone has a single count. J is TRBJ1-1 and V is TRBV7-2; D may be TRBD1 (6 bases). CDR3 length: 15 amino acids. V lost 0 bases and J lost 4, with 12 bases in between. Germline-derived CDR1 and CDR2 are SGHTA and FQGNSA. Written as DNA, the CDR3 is TGTGCCAGCAGCTTAGCGCTGGGGGCAGGCACTGAAGCTTTCTTT. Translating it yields CASSLALGAGTEAFF.

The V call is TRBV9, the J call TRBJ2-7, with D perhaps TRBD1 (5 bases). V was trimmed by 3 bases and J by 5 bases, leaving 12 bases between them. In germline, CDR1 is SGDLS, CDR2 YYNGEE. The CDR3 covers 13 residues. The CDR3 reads CASSASGAHEQYF. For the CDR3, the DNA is TGTGCCAGCAGCGCCTCTGGGGCGCACGAGCAGTACTTC.

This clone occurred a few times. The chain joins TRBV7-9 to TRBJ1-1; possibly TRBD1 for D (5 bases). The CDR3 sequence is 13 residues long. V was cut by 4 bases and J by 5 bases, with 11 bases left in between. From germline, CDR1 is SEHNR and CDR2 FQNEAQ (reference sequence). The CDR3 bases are TGTGCCAGCAGCTCGGGGAGGGGAACTGAAGCTTTCTTT. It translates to CASSSGRGTEAFF.

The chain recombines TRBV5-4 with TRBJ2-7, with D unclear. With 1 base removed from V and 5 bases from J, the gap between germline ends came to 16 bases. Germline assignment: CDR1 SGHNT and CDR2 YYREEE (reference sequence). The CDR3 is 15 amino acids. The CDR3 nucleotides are TGTGCCAGCAGCTTGTGGCAGGCCTTCGGGCACGAGCAGTACTTC. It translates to CASSLWQAFGHEQYF.

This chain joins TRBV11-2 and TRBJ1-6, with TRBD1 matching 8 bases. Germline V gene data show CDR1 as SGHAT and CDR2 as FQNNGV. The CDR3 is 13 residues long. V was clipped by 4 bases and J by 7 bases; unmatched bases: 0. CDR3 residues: CASSWDRNSPLHF. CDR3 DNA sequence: TGTGCCAGCAGCTGGGACAGGAATTCACCCCTCCACTTT.

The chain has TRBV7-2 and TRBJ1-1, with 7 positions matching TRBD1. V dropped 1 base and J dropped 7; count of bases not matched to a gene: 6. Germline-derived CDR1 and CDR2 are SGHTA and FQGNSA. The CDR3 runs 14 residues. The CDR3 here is CASSLGRGRSEAFF. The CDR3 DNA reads TGTGCCAGCAGCTTAGGGAGGGGGCGCAGTGAAGCTTTCTTT.

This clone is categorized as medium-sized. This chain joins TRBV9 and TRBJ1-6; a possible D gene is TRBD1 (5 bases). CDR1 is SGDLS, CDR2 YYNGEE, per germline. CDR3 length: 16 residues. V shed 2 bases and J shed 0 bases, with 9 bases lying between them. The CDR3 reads CASSVTDSSYNSPLHF. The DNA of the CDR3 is TGTGCCAGCAGCGTCACCGACAGCTCCTATAATTCACCCCTCCACTTT.